This is a list of T cell receptor beta chains from one sample in a study of blood T cell repertoires in COVID-19. Measured with immunoSEQ multiplex PCR; TCRdb has only the in-frame clones, and not every one. The sample carries about 270,000 clones, around 93% recorded once. Sequenced input: PBMCs or T cells enriched from blood (not recorded which). The receptor set was obtained from a man aged 35 to 55 who had been exposed to COVID-19. Each CDR3 is given with its conserved first and last residue. D genes are given only for firm matches. Some rows have no size entry. The others give once, few or many, or a class for an expanded clone.

clone_size,d_call,j_call,v_call,cdr3_aa,cdr3_nt
-,TRBD2,TRBJ2-1,TRBV9,CASSEGIAGGGYNEQFF,TGTGCCAGCAGCGAGGGGATAGCGGGAGGTGGCTACAATGAGCAGTTCTTC
-,-,TRBJ2-1,TRBV5-1,CASSLLGAGGGDNEQFF,TGCGCCAGCAGCTTGCTGGGGGCGGGCGGGGGCGACAATGAGCAGTTCTTC
-,-,TRBJ1-2,TRBV7-9,CASSSWYGTADGYTF,TGTGCCAGCAGCTCATGGTACGGTACTGCTGATGGCTACACCTTC
once,TRBD2,TRBJ2-2,TRBV18,CASSPELAGYTGELFF,TGTGCCAGCTCACCGGAATTAGCGGGTTACACCGGGGAGCTGTTTTTT
once,TRBD2,TRBJ2-1,TRBV9,CASSPGLAGDINEQFF,TGTGCCAGCAGCCCTGGTCTAGCGGGAGACATCAATGAGCAGTTCTTC
-,TRBD1,TRBJ2-1,TRBV30,CAWSVGTGAYNEQFF,TGTGCCTGGAGTGTCGGGACAGGAGCCTACAATGAGCAGTTCTTC
once,TRBD2,TRBJ2-4,TRBV4-1,CASSQELAGGTKNIQYF,TGCGCCAGCAGCCAAGAATTGGCGGGAGGGACCAAAAACATTCAGTACTTC
-,TRBD1,TRBJ2-1,TRBV27,CASSFTGVNEQFF,TGTGCCAGCAGTTTTACAGGGGTCAATGAGCAGTTCTTC
once,TRBD1,TRBJ2-4,TRBV28,CASSLSGQIAKNIQYF,TGTGCCAGCAGTTTATCGGGACAGATAGCCAAAAACATTCAGTACTTC
-,-,TRBJ2-7,TRBV6-5,CASSEGQPYEQYF,TGTGCCAGCAGCGAGGGACAACCCTACGAGCAGTACTTC
-,-,TRBJ2-5,TRBV7-9,CASTQVAARETQYF,TGTGCCAGCACCCAAGTCGCTGCCCGGGAGACCCAGTACTTC
-,-,TRBJ2-3,TRBV7-9,CASSPRDKDTQYF,TGTGCCAGCAGCCCCCGGGACAAAGATACGCAGTATTTT
-,TRBD1,TRBJ2-5,TRBV6-5,CASSYDVQGVEETQYF,TGTGCCAGCAGTTACGACGTTCAGGGGGTAGAGGAGACCCAGTACTTC
-,-,TRBJ2-5,TRBV7-9,CASRGGGATKETQYF,TGTGCCAGCCGAGGGGGCGGGGCCACCAAAGAGACCCAGTACTTC
-,-,TRBJ1-4,TRBV27,CASSVQTGVYEKLFF,TGTGCCAGCAGTGTACAGACGGGGGTATATGAAAAACTGTTTTTT
-,-,TRBJ2-1,TRBV7-2,CASSLGGGEQFF,TGTGCCAGCAGCTTAGGCGGGGGCGAGCAGTTCTTC
-,TRBD1,TRBJ2-7,TRBV13,CASSRKSGTGSSYEQYF,TGTGCCAGCAGCCGTAAGTCCGGGACAGGGAGCTCCTACGAGCAGTACTTC
-,TRBD2,TRBJ2-1,TRBV11-3,CASSFLAGESNEQFF,TGTGCCAGCAGCTTTCTTGCGGGAGAAAGCAATGAGCAGTTCTTC
-,-,TRBJ1-1,TRBV5-4,CASNLRGHSNTEAFF,TGTGCCAGCAACCTCAGGGGACACTCGAACACTGAAGCTTTCTTT
-,TRBD1,TRBJ2-3,TRBV3-1/TRBV3-2,CASSPSTLRTGIFTDTQYF,TGTGCCAGCAGCCCGAGTACCCTTCGGACAGGGATCTTCACAGATACGCAGTATTTT
-,-,TRBJ2-3,TRBV30,CAWSRTTDTQYF,TGTGCCTGGAGTAGAACAACAGATACGCAGTATTTT
-,TRBD2,TRBJ2-7,TRBV18,CASSQQRLAAPYEQYF,TGTGCCAGCTCACAACAAAGACTAGCGGCTCCCTACGAGCAGTACTTC
-,TRBD1,TRBJ1-1,TRBV6-4,CASSDGTGGTEAFF,TGTGCCAGCAGTGACGGGACAGGGGGCACTGAAGCTTTCTTT
-,TRBD1,TRBJ2-2,TRBV5-4,CASSLGVFGTGGTGELFF,TGTGCCAGCAGCTTGGGAGTGTTTGGGACAGGGGGCACCGGGGAGCTGTTTTTT
-,TRBD2,TRBJ2-7,TRBV28,CASIGRAQSYEQYF,TGTGCCAGCATAGGGAGGGCCCAATCCTACGAGCAGTACTTC
-,TRBD2,TRBJ2-7,TRBV18,CASSPQLAGEGEQYF,TGTGCCAGCTCACCTCAACTAGCGGGAGAGGGCGAGCAGTACTTC
-,TRBD1,TRBJ1-2,TRBV30,CAWDRARISGYTF,TGTGCCTGGGACAGGGCAAGGATAAGTGGCTACACCTTC
-,TRBD1,TRBJ1-5,TRBV19,CASSLGQGVGPQHF,TGTGCCAGTAGTCTAGGGCAGGGGGTAGGGCCCCAGCATTTT
-,-,TRBJ1-2,TRBV2,CASLGQSGYGYTF,TGTGCCAGTCTAGGACAGTCTGGCTATGGCTACACCTTC
-,-,TRBJ1-2,TRBV5-4,CASSEDKNYGYTF,TGTGCCAGCAGCGAAGACAAAAACTATGGCTACACCTTC
-,TRBD2,TRBJ2-7,TRBV9,CASSVDPSGRPYLYF,TGTGCCAGCAGCGTAGACCCTAGCGGGAGGCCGTATTTGTACTTC
-,-,TRBJ1-1,TRBV4-2,CASSQGRAFGNTEAFF,TGTGCCAGCAGCCAGGGCAGGGCATTTGGTAACACTGAAGCTTTCTTT